This T cell receptor beta chain was recovered during a study of STAT5B mutations in CD4+ large granular lymphocyte leukemia. Generated by immunoSEQ multiplex PCR, the TCRdb table keeps only in-frame clones and is missing some. The sample consists of some 20,000 clones, 60% to 85% of them appearing once. From germline, CDR1 is SGHTA and CDR2 FQGNSA. The CDR3 extends over 12 amino acids. The V segment lost 6 bases and the J segment 13 bases; nucleotides outside the gene matches: 10. The chain is built from TRBV7-2 and TRBJ2-5; 8 nucleotides match TRBD1. Sequencing input: CD4+ T cells from blood buffy coats. This sequence originates from a human donor in good health. The CDR3: CASSPPGQGPYF. The CDR3 DNA follows: TGTGCCAGCAGTCCCCCTGGACAGGGCCCGTACTTC.